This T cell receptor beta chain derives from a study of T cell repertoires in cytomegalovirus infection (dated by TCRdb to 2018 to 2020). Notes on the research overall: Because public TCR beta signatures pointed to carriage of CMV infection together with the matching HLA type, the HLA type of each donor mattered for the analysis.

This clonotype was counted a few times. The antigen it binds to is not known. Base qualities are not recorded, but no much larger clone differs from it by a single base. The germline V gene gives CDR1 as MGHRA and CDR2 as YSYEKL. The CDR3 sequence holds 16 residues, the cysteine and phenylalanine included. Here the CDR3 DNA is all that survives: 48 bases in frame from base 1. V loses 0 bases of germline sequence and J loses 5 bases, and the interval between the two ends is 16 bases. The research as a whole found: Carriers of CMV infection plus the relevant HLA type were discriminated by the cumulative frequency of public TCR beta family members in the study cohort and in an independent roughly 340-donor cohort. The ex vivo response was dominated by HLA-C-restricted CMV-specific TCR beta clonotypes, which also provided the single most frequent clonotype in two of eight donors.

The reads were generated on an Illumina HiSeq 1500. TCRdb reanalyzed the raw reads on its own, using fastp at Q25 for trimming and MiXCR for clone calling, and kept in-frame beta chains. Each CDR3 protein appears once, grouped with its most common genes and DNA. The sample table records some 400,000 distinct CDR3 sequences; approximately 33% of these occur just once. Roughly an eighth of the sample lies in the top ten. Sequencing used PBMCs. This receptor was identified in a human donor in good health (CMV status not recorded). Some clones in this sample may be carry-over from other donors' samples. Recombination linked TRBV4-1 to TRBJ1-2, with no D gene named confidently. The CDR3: CASSQDSSTAIYGYTF. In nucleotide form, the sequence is TGCGCCAGCAGCCAAGATAGTTCAACAGCGATATATGGCTACACCTTC.